These 21 T cell receptor beta chains were sequenced from one sample in a study of T-cell reconstitution after alpha-beta-depleted transplantation in children (TCRdb year 2016). Library prep was done by PCR. TCRdb records Illumina HiSeq 2500 as the sequencer. TCR libraries were prepared with molecular barcoding, using unique molecular identifiers to normalize TCRbeta repertoire quantification. The raw public data were reprocessed by TCRdb itself: fastp quality trimming at Q25, MiXCR clonotype calling, in-frame beta chains only. For every CDR3 protein sequence, its rows merge into one entry that carries the most common genes and DNA. Within this sample are under 300,000 distinct CDR3 sequences, with roughly 12% of them counted one time only. About 25% of the sample comes from the top ten. The treatment or condition label for this specimen denotes: allogeneic hematopoietic cell transplantation with graft depleted of TCRalphabeta T cells and CD19 B cells.

Sequencing used peripheral blood, obtained 180 days after TCRalphabeta/CD19-depleted stem cell transplant. The receptors derive from a male patient aged 2-15 years who had a stem cell transplant for chronic granulomatous disease, so the T cells may come from the graft donor.

This clonotype was recorded many times. This chain connects TRBV30 to TRBJ2-3, with no clear D. CDR1 and CDR2 (germline): GTSNPN, SVGIG (reference sequence). The V end lost 2 bases, the J end lost 6 bases, and 9 bases lay between the germline ends. This CDR3 has 12 amino acids. The CDR3 region has the DNA TGTGCCTGGAGTAACAATTGGGATACGCAGTATTTT. The encoded protein is CAWSNNWDTQYF.

This clonotype occurred many times. The chain uses TRBV5-1 and TRBJ2-3; 7 bases are shared with TRBD1. Germline V gene lookup returns CDR1 SGHRS and CDR2 YFSETQ. V lost 5 bases and J lost 0; bases outside the gene matches: 12. The CDR3 covers 17 residues. CDR3 in DNA: TGCGCCAGCAGTGGCCCTACAGGGGTCGGGAGCACAGATACGCAGTATTTT. Its protein is CASSGPTGVGSTDTQYF.

This clonotype has a handful of counts. The gene calls are TRBV18 and TRBJ2-4, with TRBD1 matching over 7 bases. V shed 5 bases, J shed 0 bases, and the junction held 10 bases outside the gene matches. The CDR3 consists of 17 residues. In germline, CDR1 is KGHSH, CDR2 LQKENI. The CDR3 sequence is CASSTSSGTVAKNIQYF. The CDR3 region has the DNA TGTGCCAGCTCAACGAGTTCCGGGACAGTAGCCAAAAACATTCAGTACTTC.

This clonotype was counted at least ten times. The chain uses TRBV12-3 or TRBV12-4 and TRBJ2-1, with a weak D call TRBD2 (5 bases). This CDR3 comprises 15 residues. V lost 3 bases to trimming and J lost 5 bases, with 14 bases between them. CDR3 sequence: CASSFGSSPHNEQFF. Here the CDR3 DNA reads TGTGCCAGCAGTTTTGGGAGTAGCCCGCACAATGAGCAGTTCTTC.

The CDR3, as DNA: TGTGCCAGTAGCTGGAGAGGGGGAAACAATCAGCCCCAGCATTTT. Its translation is CASSWRGGNNQPQHF. V gene TRBV19 combines with J gene TRBJ1-5; a possible D gene is TRBD1 (6 bases). The V and J ends lost 6 bases and 3 bases respectively, with 15 bases between them. Per the germline V gene, CDR1 is LNHDA and CDR2 is SQIVND (reference sequence). CDR3 length: 15 residues. Full variable domain (missing parts from reference TRBV19 and TRBJ1-5): DGGITQSPKYLFRKEGQNVTLSCEQNLNHDAMYWYRQDPGQGLRLIYYSQIVNDFQKGDIAEGYSVSREKKESFPLTVTSAQKNPTAFYLCASSWRGGNNQPQHFGDGTRLSIL.

This clonotype was detected many times. This chain uses TRBV24-1 with TRBJ2-5, with D tentatively TRBD2 (5 bases). The CDR3 has 15 amino acids. V was shortened by 3 bases and J by 1 base, with 11 bases between the two germline ends. The V gene's germline CDR1 is KGHDR and CDR2 SFDVKD. CDR3 bases: TGTGCCACCAGTGATGCCCGGGAAGTCCAAGAGACCCAGTACTTC. This codes for CATSDAREVQETQYF.

This clonotype has a count of ten or more. This chain joins TRBV6-1 and TRBJ1-3, with TRBD1 identical over 9 bases. The J segment lost 2 bases and the V segment lost 6 bases, leaving 2 bases of the junction unmatched. CDR3 length: 14 amino acids. CDR1 is MNHNS, CDR2 SASEGT, per germline. In DNA form, the CDR3 reads TGTGCCAGCAGGAGGGACAGGGCTGGAAACACCATATATTTT. Protein: CASRRDRAGNTIYF.

This clonotype was recorded many times. This chain links TRBV20-1 with TRBJ2-7; D not certain. This CDR3 region has 15 residues. Per germline, CDR1 DFQATT and CDR2 SNEGSKA (reference sequence). V was cut by 1 base and J by 3 bases, with 16 bases left in between. CDR3: CSARGSVWLDYEQYF. CDR3 coding DNA: TGCAGTGCTAGAGGATCAGTGTGGTTGGACTACGAGCAGTACTTC.

In the case of this clonotype: A much larger clone sits a single nucleotide away, making a read error possible. The V call is TRBV4-1, the J call TRBJ1-2; no reliable D call. This CDR3 has 13 amino acids. The germline CDR1 and CDR2 sequences are MGHRA and YSYEKL. The CDR3 DNA reads TGCGCCCGCAGCCAAGAGATGTACTATGGCTACACCTTC. Its translation is CARSQEMYYGYTF.

This clonotype was seen at least ten times. The chain combines TRBV7-2 with TRBJ2-3; D is uncertain. This CDR3 comprises 16 residues. Germline lookup yields CDR1 SGHTA and CDR2 FQGNSA. Trimming shortened V by 1 base and J by 1 base, and 12 bases separated the two germline ends. The CDR3 DNA reads as TGTGCCAGCAGCTTAGGATCTTCGTGGGGCACAGATACGCAGTATTTT. Its protein is CASSLGSSWGTDTQYF.

Ten or more counts support this clonotype. The chain has TRBV18 and TRBJ2-7, with D perhaps matching TRBD2 (6 bases). The CDR3 consists of 14 residues. CDR1 and CDR2 (germline): KGHSH, LQKENI. V gave up 6 bases and J gave up 0 bases, with 12 bases separating them. CDR3 in amino acids: CASSPAGFSYEQYF. The CDR3, as DNA: TGTGCCAGCTCTCCAGCGGGCTTCTCCTACGAGCAGTACTTC.

At least ten counts were recorded for this clonotype. The chain combines TRBV7-8 with TRBJ2-3; maybe TRBD2 (7 bases). Trimming cost V 1 base and J 7 bases, with 21 bases left between them. Germline CDR1 SGHVS, CDR2 FQNEAQ. This CDR3 contains 17 residues. The CDR3 region has the DNA TGTGCCAGCAGCTTAGGGGGGGGGCGTGGGAATCCCCATACGCAGTATTTT. Translated, it gives CASSLGGGRGNPHTQYF.

Many counts were recorded for this clonotype. The rearrangement uses TRBV10-2 and TRBJ2-2; possibly TRBD2 for D (6 bases). Trimming stripped 8 bases from V and 0 bases from J, with 10 bases between. Germline loops: CDR1 WSHSY, CDR2 SAAADI. The CDR3 sequence is 14 residues long. The CDR3 here is CASYGRTNTGELFF. CDR3 in DNA: TGCGCCAGCTACGGGAGAACGAACACCGGGGAGCTGTTTTTT.

This clonotype appeared many times. V is TRBV6-1 and J is TRBJ1-2; D possibly corresponds to TRBD1 (6 bases). Trimming removed 6 bases at V and 0 bases at J, with 11 bases between. CDR1 and CDR2 from the germline V gene are MNHNS and SASEGT. The CDR3 totals 14 residues. CDR3 sequence (DNA): TGTGCCAGCAGCGACAGGAGAGCTAACTATGGCTACACCTTC. It codes for CASSDRRANYGYTF.

This clonotype was observed at least ten times. This chain uses TRBV14 with TRBJ2-3; TRBD2 might be the D (5 bases). Trimming took 4 bases from V and 4 from J, leaving 12 bases between them. The CDR3 is made up of 14 amino acids. Germline V gene sequence: CDR1 SGHDN, CDR2 FVKESK. In DNA, the CDR3 is TGTGCCAGCAGCCCCCGGGGTTTGGCAGATACGCAGTATTTT. This sequence encodes CASSPRGLADTQYF.

The sample holds many counts of this clonotype. The chain has TRBV5-1 and TRBJ2-5, with a tentative D call TRBD1 (5 bases). Germline V gives CDR1 SGHRS, CDR2 YFSETQ. Trimming cost V 2 bases and J 4 bases, with 9 bases left between them. The CDR3 length is 13 residues. The CDR3, as DNA: TGCGCCAGCAGCTTACGGCAGGGAGAGACCCAGTACTTC. Its translation: CASSLRQGETQYF.

The chain employs TRBV5-5 and TRBJ2-2; D gene unclear. Germline CDR1 SGHKS, CDR2 YYEKEE (reference sequence). The CDR3 spans 15 residues. V was clipped by 1 base and J by 1 base, with 8 bases between them. CDR3 in amino acids: CASSLQVWNTGELFF. Here the CDR3 DNA reads TGTGCCAGCAGCTTGCAGGTTTGGAACACCGGGGAGCTGTTTTTT. The variable domain in full, with the rest retrieved from reference TRBV5-5 and TRBJ2-2, is DAGVTQSPTHLIKTRGQQVTLRCSPISGHKSVSWYQQVLGQGPQFIFQYYEKEERGRGNFPDRFSARQFPNYSSELNVNALLLGDSALYLCASSLQVWNTGELFFGEGSRLTVL.

This clonotype showed up many times. The chain uses TRBV20-1 and TRBJ2-1, with D tentatively TRBD2 (7 bases). V was cut by 5 bases and J by 8 bases, with 13 bases left in between. The germline V gene encodes CDR1 DFQATT and CDR2 SNEGSKA (reference sequence). CDR3 length: 12 residues. The CDR3 DNA reads as TGCAGTGCTGAGGGGGGGGCGGATGAGCAGTTCTTC. This translates into CSAEGGADEQFF.

The sample holds many counts of this clonotype. The chain combines TRBV20-1 with TRBJ2-2; 8 nucleotides line up with TRBD1. The length of the CDR3 is 14 residues. Trimming cost V 7 bases and J 0 bases; bases outside gene matches: 4. CDR1 and CDR2 (germline): DFQATT, SNEGSKA (reference sequence). The CDR3 DNA reads TGCAGTGTCGAGACAGGGGCGAACACCGGGGAGCTGTTTTTT. Translating it yields CSVETGANTGELFF.

The rearrangement joins TRBV29-1 to TRBJ1-1, with D possibly being TRBD1 (5 bases). The CDR3 runs 15 residues. Trimming shortened V by 2 bases and J by 1 base, and 14 bases separated the two germline ends. Germline loops: CDR1 SQVTM, CDR2 ANQGSEA. The CDR3 region is CSVEWRQRENTEAFF. CDR3 in DNA: TGCAGCGTTGAATGGAGACAGAGGGAGAACACTGAAGCTTTCTTT.

Many counts were recorded for this clonotype. The genes are TRBV6-5 and TRBJ1-1; no firm D call. Germline V lookup: CDR1 MNHEY, CDR2 SVGAGI. The CDR3 extends over 13 amino acids. The ends were cut back, 2 bases at V and 4 bases at J, with 8 bases in the middle. As DNA, the CDR3 is TGTGCCAGCAGTTACACTTCTGCCACTGAAGCTTTCTTT. This sequence encodes CASSYTSATEAFF.